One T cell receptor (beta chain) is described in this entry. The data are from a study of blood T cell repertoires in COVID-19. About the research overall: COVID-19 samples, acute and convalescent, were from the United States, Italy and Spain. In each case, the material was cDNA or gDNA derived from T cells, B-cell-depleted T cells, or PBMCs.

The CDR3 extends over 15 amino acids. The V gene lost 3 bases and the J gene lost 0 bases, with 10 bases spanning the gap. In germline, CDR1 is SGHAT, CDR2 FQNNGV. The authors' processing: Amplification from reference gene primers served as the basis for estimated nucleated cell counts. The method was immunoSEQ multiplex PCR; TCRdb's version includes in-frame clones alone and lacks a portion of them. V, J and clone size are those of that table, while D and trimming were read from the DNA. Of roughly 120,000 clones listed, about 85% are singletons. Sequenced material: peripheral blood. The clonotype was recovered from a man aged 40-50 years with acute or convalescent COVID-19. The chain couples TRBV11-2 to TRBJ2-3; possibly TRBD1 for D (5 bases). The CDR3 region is CASSFLDTSTDTQYF. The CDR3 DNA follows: TGTGCCAGCAGCTTTCTGGACACAAGCACAGATACGCAGTATTTT.